Below, one T cell receptor beta chain is given with its context. What this receptor recognizes is not known. There are no base qualities to consult, and no much larger clone falls within one base. The sample comes from a study of long-term antiretroviral therapy in people with HIV (dated by TCRdb to the early 2020s). Background on the whole study: The earliest samples were collected roughly a decade before the 2015 WHO recommendation for immediate ART, at a time when ART was usually postponed until CD4 counts fell. A retrospective serial study tested whether ART initiation and durable HIV suppression were associated with changes in peripheral blood TRB repertoire composition and diversity. A total of roughly 200 cryopreserved PBMC samples came from a few dozen adults with confirmed HIV infection and were collected serially over a mean of about six years (range 1-12). About 35% of the 30 participants with HIV were female. No cross-contamination during QIAcube processing turned up in test extractions that ran a monoclonal T-cell line alongside around 32 polyclonal samples. Study-wide findings and limitations: Inferences about post-ART repertoire changes are limited because no data were available on ART adherence, viral resistance or therapy changes. Unsorted PBMC were profiled instead of sorted CD4+ and CD8+ T cells because pre-ART samples had limited cell numbers. Because PBMC availability was limited, only the TCR beta chain was sequenced, with no alpha chain pairing. Samples dated from the mid-2000s to the late 2010s, and the ART regimens used may be less effective than current ones. The repertoire was dominated across all time points by expanded TRB clones identified before ART initiation, although this dominance was seen to fluctuate and to decrease in many PLHIV after ART. CDR3 length ranges in HIV repertoires were narrower than in controls, and network structure suggested an antigen-experienced repertoire with only a slight naive shift after ART. Starting ART was linked to a significant rise in TRB diversity, yet even after long-term ART the diversity remained significantly lower than in transplant donor controls.

The immunoSEQ hsTCRB v3.0 assay was used at survey level resolution to sequence the TRB variable region. The target sequencing depth for TRB was roughly 40,000-55,000 T-cell genomes per sample. TRB libraries were pooled and sequenced on an Illumina MiSeq using a v3 150-cycle kit. As for the original processing: Repertoire analysis ran in R within a reproducible Nextflow workflow covering QC, data transformation and analysis. Custom analyses were implemented in LymphoSeq2, an R package for AIRR-Seq data exploration. After excluding a few samples that yielded fewer than 5000 total TRB sequences, 190 or so HIV repertoires remained for analysis. Among the approximately 200 retained HIV repertoires, 55 to 60 were collected before ART initiation and 120 to 140 after ART initiation. Repertoires were downsampled to 5000 TRB nucleotide sequences, and summary statistics were averaged over 100 downsampling iterations. TRB sequences were retained for analysis only if CDR3 regions of at least seven amino acids were present. Diversity was measured with a Shannon entropy-derived clonality score and the Gini coefficient. Repertoire networks linked the top 5000 CDR3 amino acid sequences whenever two sequences differed by an edit distance of one. For TRB CDR3 amino acid sequences, antigen specificity groups and MHC restriction were predicted with GLIPH2. To flag known associations with CMV, EBV, HIV or tissue antigens, CDR3 amino acid sequences were compared against VDJdb and McPAS-TCR. Pre-ART, post-ART and control groups were compared with Wilcoxon signed-rank tests and Holm-Bonferroni correction. This immuneACCESS table, as held by TCRdb, lists in-frame sequences with V and J called but not all clones. Of the missing ones, under half trace to an unresolved V gene in checked studies; the others have no known cause. V and J calls plus clone size are reproduced from that table; the DNA served to infer D and trimming. For this sample there are fewer than 20,000 clones; 80% to 90% appear just once. Of the sample, nearly 9.5% is held by the ten largest clones.

Participants were included only if at least one PBMC sample before ART initiation and at least two post-ART samples were available. All participants with HIV were treated in the United States of America. Cryopreserved samples of about 1-10 million PBMC were thawed and washed before DNA extraction. At the time of the earliest PBMC sample, participants with HIV were aged between 23 and 54 years. Each participant contributed PBMC samples from 1-4 timepoints before ART initiation and 2-8 timepoints after ART initiation, with a median of 7 samples. Serial HIV viral load, CD4+ T-cell count, ART history and demographic data were obtained for every participant. Genomic DNA was extracted from unsorted PBMC with a Qiagen kit on a QIAcube, with processing performed in batches of 12 samples. The CDR3 spans 15 residues, from the cysteine through the phenylalanine. Only the CDR3 DNA is retained, 45 bases long and in frame from the first base. V is pruned by 2 bases and J by 2 bases, leaving 4 bases of the junction without a gene match. CDR1 SGDLS and CDR2 YYNGEE were looked up in the germline V gene.

This receptor was obtained from a man in his forties or fifties with HIV. Sequenced here: unsorted PBMCs, sampled 4.2 years after starting antiretroviral therapy. The chain joins TRBV9 to TRBJ2-3; 8 of the junction bases match TRBD2. The CDR3 amino acid sequence is: CASSVLAGFTDTQYF. The DNA reads as follows: TGTGCCAGCAGCGTTCTAGCGGGCTTCACAGATACGCAGTATTTT.